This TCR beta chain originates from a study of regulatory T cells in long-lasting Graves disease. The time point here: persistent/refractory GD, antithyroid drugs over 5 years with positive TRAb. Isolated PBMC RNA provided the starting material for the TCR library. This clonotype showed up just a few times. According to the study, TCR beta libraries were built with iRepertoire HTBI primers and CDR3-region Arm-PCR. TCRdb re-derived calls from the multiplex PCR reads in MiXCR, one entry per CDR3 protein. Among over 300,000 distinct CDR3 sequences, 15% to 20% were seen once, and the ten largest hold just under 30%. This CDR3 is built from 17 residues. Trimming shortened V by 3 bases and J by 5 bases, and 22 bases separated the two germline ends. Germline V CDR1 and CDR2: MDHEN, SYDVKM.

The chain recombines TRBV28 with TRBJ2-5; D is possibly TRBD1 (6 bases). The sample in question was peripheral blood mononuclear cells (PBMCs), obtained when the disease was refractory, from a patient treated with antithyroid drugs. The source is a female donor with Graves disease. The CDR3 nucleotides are TGTGCCAGCAGTTTTTTCTTACGTCAGGGGCGAGGGGAGACCCAGTACTTC. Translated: CASSFFLRQGRGETQYF.